This is a list of T cell receptor beta chains from one sample in a study of T cells after yellow fever vaccination. One entry per CDR3 protein results from TCRdb running MiXCR on the 5' RACE reads. The sample yields 200,000 to 300,000 distinct CDR3 sequences, 10% to 15% seen once. The specimen was CD4+ T cells sorted from PBMCs, collected 45 days after the yellow fever booster vaccination. These receptors originate from a man aged 30-40 years who received the YFV17D yellow fever vaccine. The CDR3 runs from the conserved cysteine through the conserved F or W. The D gene is left open where the match is weak. Where a row states a size, it is once, few, many or the class of an expanded clone; other rows omit it.

>TRBJ1-5|.|.|TRBV20-1
TGCAGTGCTGGACGCGCAAGCTATAGCAATCAGCCCCAGCATTTT
CSAGRASYSNQPQHF
>TRBJ2-7|.|.|TRBV20-1
TGCAGTGCTCTCCGGGACAACTACGAGCAGTACTTC
CSALRDNYEQYF
>TRBJ2-1|.|few|TRBV5-1
TGCGCCAGCAGCTTGGCTCGGGCGGGGTCGTCCTACAATGAGCAGTTCTTC
CASSLARAGSSYNEQFF
>TRBJ1-2|.|few|TRBV5-6
TGTGCCAGCAGCTTGCAGGGTAGGAACTATGGCTACACCTTC
CASSLQGRNYGYTF
>TRBJ2-1|TRBD2|.|TRBV7-9
TGTGCCAGCAGCCCGCGGGAGGCATACAATGAGCAGTTCTTC
CASSPREAYNEQFF
>TRBJ2-7|TRBD2|.|TRBV4-1
TGCGCCAGCAGCCAAGATCCGAGCGGGAGGACCTACGAGCAGTACTTC
CASSQDPSGRTYEQYF
>TRBJ2-7|.|.|TRBV28
TGTGCCAGCAGTTCAACGACTTACGAGCAGTACTTC
CASSSTTYEQYF
>TRBJ2-1|TRBD2|.|TRBV18
TGTGCCAGCTCACCCACGACTAGCGGAGTTAAGGATGAGCAGTTCTTC
CASSPTTSGVKDEQFF
>TRBJ2-1|.|many|TRBV20-1
TGCAGTGCTAGCGGGGCGAGCTCCTACAATGAGCAGTTCTTC
CSASGASSYNEQFF
>TRBJ2-2|TRBD1|few|TRBV24-1
TGTGCCACCAGTGACCCTACAGGGGGAAACACCGGGGAGCTGTTTTTT
CATSDPTGGNTGELFF
>TRBJ2-7|TRBD1|.|TRBV29-1
TGCAGCATAGGACAGGGTTCTCAGCAGTACTTC
CSIGQGSQQYF
>TRBJ2-2|.|once|TRBV5-4
TGTGCCAGCACCCGGGGGACGGGATTGAACACCGGGGAGCTGTTTTTT
CASTRGTGLNTGELFF
>TRBJ2-1|.|many|TRBV5-8
TGTGCCAGCAGCTTGAAACCTGGGTTTAAGCTGTTCTTC
CASSLKPGFKLFF
>TRBJ2-1|.|many|TRBV5-1
TGTGCCAGCAGCTCGGACGGGAGCTCCTACAATGAGCAGTTCTTC
CASSSDGSSYNEQFF
>TRBJ1-2|.|many|TRBV3-1
TGTGCCAGCAGCCAAGGTGCAGGGAACTATGGCTACACCTTC
CASSQGAGNYGYTF
>TRBJ2-3|TRBD2|few|TRBV25-1
TGTGCCAGCAGTGATCAAGGCTTAGCGGGAGCGGATACGCAGTATTTT
CASSDQGLAGADTQYF
>TRBJ2-1|.|.|TRBV11-2
TGTGCCAGCAGCTTCCACCGGGGGAGAGATGAGCAGTTCTTC
CASSFHRGRDEQFF
>TRBJ1-2|.|.|TRBV7-3
TGTGCCAGCAGCCCGGACACCCTGTCGCATGGCTACACCTTC
CASSPDTLSHGYTF
>TRBJ1-5|TRBD1|few|TRBV4-3
TGCGCCAGCAGCCCTACACCGGGACAGGGGATTCAGCCCCAGCATTTT
CASSPTPGQGIQPQHF
>TRBJ2-2|.|.|TRBV10-3
TGTGCCATCAGCCAAGAACAGGGTCCGAGCACCGGGGAGCTGTTTTTT
CAISQEQGPSTGELFF
>TRBJ2-1|TRBD1|.|TRBV5-6
TGTGCCAGCAGCTCGTATCTGGGACAGGGCTCCTACAATGAGCAGTTCTTC
CASSSYLGQGSYNEQFF
>TRBJ2-7|TRBD2|few|TRBV7-3
TGTGCCAGCAGCTTAGAAGCGGGAGTCTACGAGCAGTACTTC
CASSLEAGVYEQYF
>TRBJ2-1|TRBD2|.|TRBV7-9
TGTGCCAGCAGCCTATTTTTGCGGGAGAACAATGAGCAGTTCTTC
CASSLFLRENNEQFF
>TRBJ2-7|.|.|TRBV7-2
TGTGCCAGCAGCCCTCTCCCGTTCTACGAGCAGTACTTC
CASSPLPFYEQYF
>TRBJ2-7|TRBD2|.|TRBV20-1
TGCAGTGCTAGAGATCCCACTAGCGGGAGATGGGAGCAGTACTTC
CSARDPTSGRWEQYF
>TRBJ2-3|.|.|TRBV30
TGTGCCTGGAGTGGCCACAGGGGCACAGATACGCAGTATTTT
CAWSGHRGTDTQYF
>TRBJ2-3|.|few|TRBV7-2
TGTGCCAGCAGCTTACCGCCAGGGGGGACAGATACGCAGTATTTT
CASSLPPGGTDTQYF
>TRBJ2-3|TRBD2|few|TRBV7-2
TGTGCCAGCAGCCGGATAGCGGGAGGGCCGGTAGGAGATACGCAGTATTTT
CASSRIAGGPVGDTQYF
>TRBJ2-1|.|few|TRBV7-2
TGTGCCAGCAGCTCCCCCCCCGCTTACAATGAGCAGTTCTTC
CASSSPPAYNEQFF
>TRBJ2-6|.|few|TRBV7-6
TGTGCCAGCAGCCTCATGAGTATGGGGGCCAACGTCCTGACTTTC
CASSLMSMGANVLTF
>TRBJ1-6|.|once|TRBV20-1
TGCAGTGCCTACCGGGACGCCCCCAGTGACACCCTCCACTTT
CSAYRDAPSDTLHF
>TRBJ2-5|.|many|TRBV5-6
TGTGCCAGCAGGCCGGGGACCTTAGAGACCCAGTACTTC
CASRPGTLETQYF
>TRBJ1-1|.|few|TRBV27
TGTGCCAGCAGTCGAACCACGAACACTGAAGCTTTCTTT
CASSRTTNTEAFF
>TRBJ2-5|.|.|TRBV20-1
TGCAGTGGGGCAGGGCTCCAAGAGACCCAGTACTTC
CSGAGLQETQYF
>TRBJ2-7|TRBD2|.|TRBV7-2
TGTGCCAGCAGCTTAGTAGCGGCTAGCGGGAGGTACGAGCAGTACTTC
CASSLVAASGRYEQYF
>TRBJ2-7|TRBD2|many|TRBV27
TGTGCCAGCAGTTTACGCCCCCCTCTAGCGGGGTACTCCTACGAGCAGTACTTC
CASSLRPPLAGYSYEQYF
>TRBJ2-7|.|few|TRBV20-1
TGCAGTGCCCTGCCCGGATACGAGCAGTACTTC
CSALPGYEQYF
>TRBJ2-7|.|many|TRBV5-1
TGCGCCAGCAGCTTGGGCAGGGGCTTATACGAGCAGTACTTC
CASSLGRGLYEQYF
>TRBJ2-5|.|few|TRBV6-1
TGTGCCAGCAGGGGCCAGGGGCGAGAGACCCAGTACTTC
CASRGQGRETQYF
>TRBJ1-1|.|.|TRBV12-3/TRBV12-4
TGTGCCAGCAGTCATGGTGGAAACACTGAAGCTTTCTTT
CASSHGGNTEAFF
>TRBJ2-7|TRBD2|.|TRBV28
TGTGCCAGCAGTTATGTTAGCGGGATCGTCTTACGGGAGCAGTACTTC
CASSYVSGIVLREQYF
>TRBJ2-3|.|few|TRBV20-1
TGCAGTGCCGCGGCGGCGGGGCGCGATGATACGCAGTATTTT
CSAAAAGRDDTQYF
>TRBJ2-5|.|.|TRBV19
TGTGCCAGTAGGAGGGGGGCAGGGACCCAGTACTTC
CASRRGAGTQYF
>TRBJ2-7|TRBD2|.|TRBV20-1
TGCAGTGCCTTAGCGGGGATCACCTACGAGCAGTACTTC
CSALAGITYEQYF
>TRBJ1-6|TRBD1|once|TRBV3-1
TGTGCCAGCAGCTCTCACGGGGGCGGGACAGGGGCGAATTCACCCCTCCACTTT
CASSSHGGGTGANSPLHF
>TRBJ2-7|TRBD1|few|TRBV12-3/TRBV12-4
TGTGCCAGCAGTTTCAAGGGGACAGAATCGCACGAGCAGTACTTC
CASSFKGTESHEQYF
>TRBJ2-7|.|.|TRBV7-8
TGTGCCAGCAGCCGTCAACCCCAATACGAGCAGTACTTC
CASSRQPQYEQYF
>TRBJ2-1|TRBD2|few|TRBV4-1
TGCGCCAGCAGCCCCCCTGGGACTAGCGACCTGCGGGGGTTCTTC
CASSPPGTSDLRGFF
>TRBJ2-3|TRBD2|few|TRBV20-1
TGCAGTGCTAGAGATTATGAGAGGACTAGGCCCACAGATACGCAGTATTTT
CSARDYERTRPTDTQYF
>TRBJ1-6|.|.|TRBV20-1
TGCAGTGTTCAGGGCCCTGAAGGCTATAATTCACCCCTCCACTTT
CSVQGPEGYNSPLHF
>TRBJ2-7|TRBD2|.|TRBV27
TGTGCCAGCAGTTTCCGGGGGGTCTTCTACGAGCAGTACTTC
CASSFRGVFYEQYF
>TRBJ2-2|.|.|TRBV12-3/TRBV12-4
TGTGCCAGCAGTTTAGCGGGGAGAGCCACCGGGGAGCTGTTTTTT
CASSLAGRATGELFF
>TRBJ2-1|.|.|TRBV5-1
TGCGCCAGCAGCCCCGCGGGAACGGCCTACAATGAGCAGTTCTTC
CASSPAGTAYNEQFF
>TRBJ2-5|.|.|TRBV5-1
TGCGCCAGCAGCTTCGAGAAGGAGACCCAGTACTTC
CASSFEKETQYF
>TRBJ1-1|.|few|TRBV5-1
TGCGCCAGCAGCTTTTCGGGCCTACACACTGAAGCTTTCTTT
CASSFSGLHTEAFF
>TRBJ2-5|.|few|TRBV28
TGTGCCAGCAGGCCGGGCATTAAAGAGACCCAGTACTTC
CASRPGIKETQYF
>TRBJ2-1|.|.|TRBV5-1
TGCGCCAGCAGCTTAACAGTAAACTCCTACAATGAGCAGTTCTTC
CASSLTVNSYNEQFF